This T cell receptor beta chain stems from a study of identical twins. This clonotype showed up many times. TCRdb ran MiXCR on the 5' RACE reads and lists one entry per CDR3 protein. The table includes hundreds of thousands of distinct CDR3 sequences, 5.5% to 7.5% detected once. This sequence originates from a young man in good health. The sequencing sample was made of naive T cells sorted from blood.

The CDR3 region is CASSFSKTGNTGELFF. The CDR3 nucleotides are TGTGCCAGCAGTTTTTCCAAGACAGGGAACACCGGGGAGCTGTTTTTT. V is TRBV28 and J is TRBJ2-2; weak D call: TRBD1 (6 bases). This CDR3 comprises 16 residues. Per the germline V gene, CDR1 is MDHEN and CDR2 is SYDVKM. Trimming left V 3 bases short and J 1 base short, with 12 bases between.